The rows below give T cell receptor beta chains drawn from one sample of a study of identical twins. From the 5' RACE reads, TCRdb called clonotypes with MiXCR, one entry per CDR3 protein. The table shows 1.5 million to 2 million distinct CDR3 sequences, with around 33% occurring only once. Sequencing input: cord blood. The receptors were gathered from a newborn girl in good health. The CDR3 runs from the conserved cysteine through the conserved F or W. D genes are given only for firm matches. Not all rows give a size; the values are once, few, many and, for expanded clones, a class.

TRBD2 | NA | TRBJ2-3 | TRBV20-1 | CSAFSGSLRGTQYF | TGCAGTGCCTTTAGCGGGAGTTTAAGAGGTACGCAGTATTTT
NA | once | TRBJ2-3 | TRBV20-1 | CSASRGAATDTQYF | TGCAGTGCTAGTAGGGGCGCGGCCACAGATACGCAGTATTTT
NA | NA | TRBJ2-7 | TRBV7-9 | CASSLATGIYEQYF | TGTGCCAGCAGCTTAGCCACAGGGATTTACGAGCAGTACTTC
NA | NA | TRBJ2-7 | TRBV7-2 | CASSLAASREQYF | TGTGCCAGCAGCTTAGCAGCTAGCAGAGAGCAGTACTTC
TRBD2 | few | TRBJ2-1 | TRBV5-6 | CASSKTSGSVDEQFF | TGTGCCAGCAGCAAAACTAGCGGGAGTGTCGATGAGCAGTTCTTC
NA | NA | TRBJ2-3 | TRBV4-1 | CASSHWADTQYF | TGCGCCAGCAGCCACTGGGCGGATACGCAGTATTTT
TRBD2 | once | TRBJ2-7 | TRBV27 | CASSPRGGRVLEQYF | TGTGCCAGCAGTCCCCGGGGAGGGAGGGTACTCGAGCAGTACTTC
NA | NA | TRBJ1-2 | TRBV2 | CASSSGKGYTF | TGTGCCAGCAGTTCAGGGAAGGGCTACACCTTC
NA | many | TRBJ2-1 | TRBV7-2 | CASSLLGTHEQFF | TGTGCCAGCAGCTTACTGGGTACCCATGAGCAGTTCTTC
NA | NA | TRBJ2-3 | TRBV20-1 | CSAVGQKYPDTQYF | TGCAGTGCCGTGGGACAAAAGTACCCAGATACGCAGTATTTT
NA | few | TRBJ1-4 | TRBV6-1 | CASAILATNEKLFF | TGTGCCAGTGCCATCTTGGCAACTAATGAAAAACTGTTTTTT
TRBD1 | NA | TRBJ1-1 | TRBV5-6 | CASSWDRGRGTEAFF | TGTGCCAGCAGCTGGGACAGGGGGCGAGGAACTGAAGCTTTCTTT
NA | NA | TRBJ2-1 | TRBV20-1 | CSASKGTRVHEQFF | TGCAGTGCTAGTAAGGGGACCCGAGTCCATGAGCAGTTCTTC
TRBD2 | NA | TRBJ2-5 | TRBV6-6 | CASSHGSLAEVRKQYF | TGTGCCAGCAGTCACGGGTCACTAGCGGAGGTACGCAAGCAGTACTTC
TRBD1 | NA | TRBJ2-1 | TRBV24-1 | CATSDLLRTGGDEQFF | TGTGCCACCAGTGATTTGCTGCGGACAGGGGGAGATGAGCAGTTCTTC
NA | NA | TRBJ1-6 | TRBV10-3 | CAISENDSLSSYNSPLHF | TGTGCCATCAGTGAGAACGACAGTCTGAGCTCCTATAATTCACCCCTCCACTTT
NA | NA | TRBJ2-3 | TRBV5-1 | CASSLKTGPNTQYF | TGCGCCAGCAGCTTGAAAACGGGACCAAATACGCAGTATTTT
NA | few | TRBJ2-3 | TRBV2 | CASIHDRGRGGRSQYF | TGTGCCAGCATCCATGACAGGGGTCGGGGGGGCAGGTCGCAGTATTTT
TRBD1 | NA | TRBJ1-4 | TRBV25-1 | CASSDTGQVNEKLFF | TGTGCCAGCAGTGACACCGGACAGGTTAATGAAAAACTGTTTTTT
NA | few | TRBJ1-4 | TRBV12-3/TRBV12-4 | CASTSRFNEKLFF | TGTGCCAGCACCTCTCGGTTTAATGAAAAACTGTTTTTT
NA | NA | TRBJ2-5 | TRBV10-2 | CASSEAREETQYF | TGCGCCAGCAGTGAGGCCAGGGAAGAGACCCAGTACTTC
TRBD2 | NA | TRBJ2-7 | TRBV4-1 | CASSQVFLAAYEQYF | TGCGCCAGCAGCCAAGTTTTTCTAGCGGCCTACGAGCAGTACTTC
TRBD2 | NA | TRBJ2-1 | TRBV3-1 | CRNKREFMINEQFF | TGTAGGAATAAGCGGGAGTTTATGATAAATGAGCAGTTCTTC
TRBD2 | NA | TRBJ2-1 | TRBV28 | CASSLWLAGSYEQFF | TGTGCCAGCAGTTTGTGGCTAGCGGGTTCCTACGAGCAGTTCTTC
TRBD2 | NA | TRBJ2-1 | TRBV5-1 | CASSVRLAGSYNEQFF | TGCGCCAGCAGCGTGAGACTAGCGGGCTCCTACAATGAGCAGTTCTTC
TRBD2 | many | TRBJ2-7 | TRBV28 | CASMGGVPTYEQYF | TGTGCCAGCATGGGGGGGGTCCCTACCTACGAGCAGTACTTC
NA | few | TRBJ2-1 | TRBV5-6 | CASSVLNRSGNEQFF | TGTGCCAGCAGCGTCCTGAATAGATCTGGCAATGAGCAGTTCTTC
NA | few | TRBJ2-3 | TRBV5-1 | CASSLANFGDTQYF | TGCGCCAGCAGCTTGGCCAATTTTGGTGATACGCAGTATTTT
NA | NA | TRBJ2-7 | TRBV20-1 | CSAQNAISYEQYF | TGCAGTGCCCAAAACGCGATCTCCTACGAGCAGTACTTC
NA | NA | TRBJ2-7 | TRBV6-1 | CASRIEETVGGEQYF | TGTGCCAGCCGGATAGAAGAGACAGTGGGGGGCGAGCAGTACTTC
NA | once | TRBJ1-2 | TRBV27 | CASTLRRGGGYGYTF | TGTGCCAGCACTTTACGCCGAGGGGGAGGGTATGGCTACACCTTC
NA | few | TRBJ1-2 | TRBV6-6 | CASSYSLLRGAANYGYTF | TGTGCCAGCAGTTACTCGCTACTAAGGGGGGCAGCTAACTATGGCTACACCTTC
NA | NA | TRBJ2-3 | TRBV11-2 | CASSLGLAEKVDTQYF | TGTGCCAGCAGCTTAGGGCTAGCTGAAAAGGTGGATACGCAGTATTTT
TRBD2 | many | TRBJ2-1 | TRBV29-1 | CSVEPTGGLAGQKDNEQFF | TGCAGCGTTGAACCCACAGGGGGACTAGCGGGACAAAAAGACAATGAGCAGTTCTTC
NA | NA | TRBJ1-2 | TRBV12-3/TRBV12-4 | CASSFSQGANYGYTF | TGTGCCAGCAGTTTCTCACAGGGAGCTAACTATGGCTACACCTTC
TRBD2 | NA | TRBJ2-3 | TRBV2 | CASSEARLAGADTQYF | TGTGCCAGCAGTGAAGCGCGCCTAGCGGGGGCTGATACGCAGTATTTT
TRBD1 | NA | TRBJ1-2 | TRBV6-1 | CASSESPRTGRDGYTF | TGTGCCAGCAGTGAAAGCCCTCGGACAGGGAGAGATGGCTACACCTTC
NA | few | TRBJ2-6 | TRBV5-1 | CASSVGAPSGANVLTF | TGCGCCAGCAGCGTAGGAGCTCCCTCTGGGGCCAACGTCCTGACTTTC
NA | NA | TRBJ2-1 | TRBV9 | CASSERGGEQFF | TGTGCCAGCAGCGAGCGAGGAGGTGAGCAGTTCTTC
NA | many | TRBJ2-3 | TRBV5-1 | CASSSDGRGTQYF | TGCGCCAGCAGCTCCGACGGACGGGGTACGCAGTATTTT
TRBD2 | NA | TRBJ2-3 | TRBV3-1 | CASSPRAGPTDTQYF | TGTGCCAGCAGCCCCCGAGCGGGACCCACAGATACGCAGTATTTT
NA | few | TRBJ2-7 | TRBV7-2 | CASSPSSEEQYF | TGTGCCAGCAGCCCCTCGTCAGAAGAGCAGTACTTC